This TCR beta chain was identified in a study of cytomegalovirus exposure and HLA in healthy donors. Study results and limitations: Segments of the TCR beta V type were, in most cases, productive about 90% or about 30% of the time in an earlier analysis. Most TCR sequences showed up rarely, but some public TCRs showed up in many donors.

As regards this clone: Its target is not known.

The CDR3 has 14 residues. Germline V gene lookup returns CDR1 KGHSH and CDR2 LQKENI. The V gene lost 2 bases and the J gene lost 3 bases, with 10 bases spanning the gap. The study ran its PCR with 60 Vbeta and 13 Jbeta primers. In the study's own analysis: Approximately 11 million shared chains were among the roughly 78 million unique TCR beta chains that a later analysis counted. TCRdb keeps only in-frame clones here, not all; method: immunoSEQ multiplex PCR. V and J calls and clone size are as listed in that table; D and trimming were resolved from the DNA. The table has about 160,000 clones, more than 80% seen once.

The gene calls are TRBV18 and TRBJ1-1, with D tentatively TRBD1 (6 bases). The receptor was isolated from a woman aged 18-29 years in good health and CMV-seronegative. Sequencing was carried out using PBMCs. The CDR3: CASSPSYRDTEAFF. CDR3 bases: TGTGCCAGCTCACCAAGCTACAGGGACACTGAAGCTTTCTTT.